This T cell receptor (beta chain) emerged from a study of PD-1 blockade in classical Hodgkin lymphoma (TCRdb year 2020). The study in broad terms: Nivolumab dosing was 3 mg/kg intravenously every 2 weeks, continuing until either disease progression or unacceptable toxicity. The study used TCR beta sequencing and CyTOF to define a peripheral blood immune signature of response to PD-1 blockade in classical Hodgkin lymphoma.

Genomic DNA was isolated using the Qiagen DNeasy kit from unsorted PBMCs as well as from negatively selected CD4+ and CD8+ fractions. Amplification of TCR beta CDR3 regions was done by immunoSEQ multiplex PCR with primers that anneal to V and J segments. A synthetic immune receptor repertoire was used to minimize amplification bias, and remaining bias was computationally removed after sequencing. Under the source paper's analysis protocol: Repertoire diversity was quantified as the Shannon entropy index using custom Python scripts. Unsorted, CD4+ and CD8+ repertoires were analyzed separately, except for combined analyses in which CD4+ and CD8+ sequences were merged in silico. Clonal expansion was defined as a frequency increase of at least 2-fold after treatment compared with C1D1, and clones undetected at baseline were assigned a pseudocount of 0.5. Singleton clones were defined as clones with 0 or 1 copy at C1D1, and non-singleton clones were defined as clones with 2 or more copies. Clones expanded in unsorted samples were annotated as CD4+, CD8+ or unknown by matching protein sequences in sorted samples from the same patient. Diversity changes from C1D1 to C4D1 were tested in paired samples using Wilcoxon tests. In its TCRdb copy, this immuneACCESS table keeps in-frame sequences only and misses some clones. Where compared with another copy, unresolved V genes explain less than half of these, and the others have no known cause. The DNA gave D and trimming, while V, J and clone size come from that table. A total of around 19,000 clones appear in this sample, about 80% of them only once. Roughly 4.5% of the sample goes to the ten largest clones.

The sample's time point label, decoded: cycle 1 day 1 (C1D1), immediately before nivolumab initiation. Every trial patient had relapsed after autologous stem cell transplantation, and cohorts A, B and C differed in prior brentuximab vedotin exposure. A total of under 70 patients with relapsed/refractory classical Hodgkin lymphoma made up the trial cohort, and each patient's best overall response was complete response, partial response or progressive disease. In the multi-cohort phase II CheckMate 205 trial, trial patients received single-agent nivolumab. An independent review committee assessed best overall response by applying the 2007 International Working Group response criteria. Trial PBMCs were collected just before the start of nivolumab (C1D1) and during therapy at cycle 2 day 1 and cycle 4 day 1. After peripheral blood was drawn into 8 mL Vacutainer Cell Preparation Tubes, PBMCs were isolated by centrifugation and then cryopreserved.

Taken from cysteine to phenylalanine, the CDR3 has 15 residues. Of all the DNA, just the CDR3 is kept, 45 bases in frame from base 1. The V and J ends are trimmed by 7 bases and 2 bases, leaving 14 bases between them. CDR1 MNHNY and CDR2 SVGAGI were looked up in the germline V gene (reference sequence). Study-level results and caveats: Newly diagnosed patients were reported to have lower baseline TCR diversity than healthy donors, and relapsed/refractory patients were reported to have lower baseline TCR diversity still. CD4+ but not CD8+ TCR diversity rose significantly by C4D1 (p=0.0027 vs p=0.16), most apparent in complete responders (p=0.02). Lower diversity was observed in patients in whom nivolumab was started less than 1 year after ASCT, and these patients were excluded from later analyses so that confounding by immune reconstitution would be avoided. Trial patients with a complete response had baseline diversity similar to that of newly diagnosed patients, while partial responders and progressors had significantly lower diversity. The study was limited to a single clinical trial cohort, and causes of repertoire differences, possibly disease activity or prior therapy, remained undefined.

To note about this clone: No cognate antigen has been identified for it. Base qualities are not recorded, but no much larger clone differs from it by a single base.

The material was peripheral blood mononuclear cells (PBMCs), obtained at baseline. Recombination joined TRBV6-6 with TRBJ2-2; possibly the D gene is TRBD1, per 6 matching bases. The origin of this receptor is a human donor with classical Hodgkin lymphoma. The nucleotide sequence reads as follows: TGTGCCAGCATATTTGGGGGCGCAAACACCGGGGAGCTGTTTTTT. Translated, this gives CASIFGGANTGELFF.